Listed below are T cell receptor beta chains from one sample, sequenced in a study of shared T cell receptors in the human thymus. Libraries were prepared by immunoSEQ multiplex PCR; TCRdb keeps only in-frame clonotypes and omits some of them. In the table there are over 650,000 clones, 70% to 90% of which are singletons. These sequences were also reported in another study, on human thymus T cells.

The sample was thymocytes. The receptors originated from a boy in the first two years of life with a congenital heart defect. The CDR3 runs from the conserved cysteine through the conserved F or W. The order of the fields is clone size, D gene, J gene, V gene, CDR3 protein, CDR3 DNA. The D gene is left open where the match is weak. Some rows have no size entry. The others give once, few or many, or a class for an expanded clone.

clone size: .; D gene: TRBD1; J gene: TRBJ2-1; V gene: TRBV4-3; CDR3 protein: CASSPTTLDRGYPSSYNEQFF; CDR3 DNA: TGCGCCAGCAGCCCAACCACCCTGGACAGGGGCTACCCAAGCTCCTACAATGAGCAGTTCTTC
clone size: .; D gene: .; J gene: TRBJ1-2; V gene: TRBV16; CDR3 protein: CASSSRWGGYTF; CDR3 DNA: TGTGCCAGCAGCTCACGCTGGGGCGGCTACACCTTC
clone size: few; D gene: TRBD1; J gene: TRBJ2-7; V gene: TRBV19; CDR3 protein: CASSNRTGAYEQYF; CDR3 DNA: TGTGCCAGTAGTAACCGGACAGGCGCCTACGAGCAGTACTTC
clone size: .; D gene: .; J gene: TRBJ1-2; V gene: TRBV4-3; CDR3 protein: CASSQAKEGVRANYGYTF; CDR3 DNA: TGCGCCAGCAGCCAAGCAAAAGAGGGGGTCAGGGCTAACTATGGCTACACCTTC
clone size: .; D gene: TRBD1; J gene: TRBJ2-2; V gene: TRBV28; CDR3 protein: CASSLLGQGIKANTGELFF; CDR3 DNA: TGTGCCAGCAGTTTATTGGGACAGGGGATAAAAGCGAACACCGGGGAGCTGTTTTTT
clone size: .; D gene: .; J gene: TRBJ1-2; V gene: TRBV27; CDR3 protein: CASSAWEGPHAGYTF; CDR3 DNA: TGTGCCAGCAGCGCTTGGGAGGGGCCCCATGCGGGCTACACCTTC
clone size: .; D gene: .; J gene: TRBJ2-1; V gene: TRBV4-3; CDR3 protein: CASSQEVDSSYNEQFF; CDR3 DNA: TGCGCCAGCAGCCAAGAGGTGGACAGCTCCTACAATGAGCAGTTCTTC
clone size: .; D gene: .; J gene: TRBJ2-7; V gene: TRBV28; CDR3 protein: CASSLRDPSYEQYF; CDR3 DNA: TGTGCCAGCAGTTTGCGGGACCCTTCCTACGAGCAGTACTTC
clone size: .; D gene: .; J gene: TRBJ1-6; V gene: TRBV4-3; CDR3 protein: CASSQGRQWEHSPLHF; CDR3 DNA: TGCGCCAGCAGCCAAGGGAGGCAATGGGAACATTCACCCCTCCACTTT
clone size: .; D gene: TRBD1; J gene: TRBJ1-4; V gene: TRBV5-1; CDR3 protein: CASSPRDRDTTNEKLFF; CDR3 DNA: TGCGCCAGCAGCCCCCGGGACAGAGATACAACTAATGAAAAACTGTTTTTT
clone size: few; D gene: TRBD1; J gene: TRBJ2-7; V gene: TRBV5-1; CDR3 protein: CASSPHTGAEQYF; CDR3 DNA: TGCGCCAGCAGCCCGCACACAGGGGCCGAGCAGTACTTC
clone size: few; D gene: .; J gene: TRBJ2-7; V gene: TRBV28; CDR3 protein: CASSLGGPNYEQYF; CDR3 DNA: TGTGCCAGCAGTTTAGGGGGCCCAAACTACGAGCAGTACTTC
clone size: .; D gene: .; J gene: TRBJ1-3; V gene: TRBV28; CDR3 protein: CASRGPLVLNTIYF; CDR3 DNA: TGTGCCAGCAGGGGGCCGCTCGTCTTAAACACCATATATTTT
clone size: .; D gene: TRBD2; J gene: TRBJ2-7; V gene: TRBV7-2; CDR3 protein: CASSLAGTSGGDNRDGEQYF; CDR3 DNA: TGTGCCAGCAGCTTAGCAGGGACTAGCGGGGGGGACAATAGGGACGGCGAGCAGTACTTC
clone size: .; D gene: .; J gene: TRBJ2-7; V gene: TRBV10-3; CDR3 protein: CAISEPRSLDSLYEQYF; CDR3 DNA: TGTGCCATCAGTGAGCCTCGCAGCTTGGACAGTCTCTACGAGCAGTACTTC
clone size: .; D gene: TRBD1; J gene: TRBJ1-1; V gene: TRBV6-5; CDR3 protein: CASSYRDSPMNTEAFF; CDR3 DNA: TGTGCCAGCAGTTACCGGGACAGCCCGATGAACACTGAAGCTTTCTTT
clone size: few; D gene: .; J gene: TRBJ1-5; V gene: TRBV14; CDR3 protein: CASSHSAGTGKNQPQHF; CDR3 DNA: TGTGCCAGCAGCCACAGCGCCGGGACTGGTAAGAATCAGCCCCAGCATTTT
clone size: once; D gene: .; J gene: TRBJ1-6; V gene: TRBV6-1; CDR3 protein: CASSEVGVVSSYNSPLHF; CDR3 DNA: TGTGCCAGCAGTGAAGTGGGAGTGGTGAGCTCCTATAATTCACCCCTCCACTTT
clone size: .; D gene: .; J gene: TRBJ1-5; V gene: TRBV5-6; CDR3 protein: CASSSRSRGASNQPQHF; CDR3 DNA: TGTGCCAGCAGCTCCCGGAGTCGGGGGGCGAGCAATCAGCCCCAGCATTTT
clone size: .; D gene: .; J gene: TRBJ1-1; V gene: TRBV7-3; CDR3 protein: CASTPTPKQAVNTEAFF; CDR3 DNA: TGTGCCAGCACCCCTACCCCCAAACAGGCGGTCAACACTGAAGCTTTCTTT
clone size: .; D gene: TRBD1; J gene: TRBJ1-6; V gene: TRBV28; CDR3 protein: CASSLLPEAGGSNSPLHF; CDR3 DNA: TGTGCCAGCAGTTTACTGCCCGAGGCAGGGGGAAGCAATTCCCCCCTCCACTTT
clone size: .; D gene: TRBD2; J gene: TRBJ2-7; V gene: TRBV19; CDR3 protein: CASSMDDRGTSGSFYEQYF; CDR3 DNA: TGTGCCAGTAGTATGGACGACAGGGGGACTAGCGGGAGTTTCTACGAGCAGTACTTC
clone size: few; D gene: TRBD1; J gene: TRBJ1-2; V gene: TRBV6-1; CDR3 protein: CASSEARGLLDYGYTF; CDR3 DNA: TGTGCCAGCAGTGAAGCTAGGGGGCTCCTGGACTATGGCTACACCTTC